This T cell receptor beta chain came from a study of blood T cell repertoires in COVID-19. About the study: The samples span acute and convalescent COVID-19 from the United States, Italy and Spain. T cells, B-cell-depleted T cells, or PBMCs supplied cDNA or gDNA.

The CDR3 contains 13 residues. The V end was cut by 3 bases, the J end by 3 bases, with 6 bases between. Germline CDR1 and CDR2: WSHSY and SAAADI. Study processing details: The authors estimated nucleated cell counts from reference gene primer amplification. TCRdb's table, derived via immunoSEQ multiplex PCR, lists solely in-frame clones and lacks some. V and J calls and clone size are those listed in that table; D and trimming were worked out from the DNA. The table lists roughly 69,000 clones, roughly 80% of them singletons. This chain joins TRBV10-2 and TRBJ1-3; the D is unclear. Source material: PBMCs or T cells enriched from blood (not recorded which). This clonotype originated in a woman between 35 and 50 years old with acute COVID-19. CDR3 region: CASSDPVGNTIYF. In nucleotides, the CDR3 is TGCGCCAGCAGTGACCCGGTTGGAAACACCATATATTTT.